This T cell receptor beta chain was captured in a study of shared T cell receptors in the human thymus. CDR3 size: 15 residues. The germline V gene encodes CDR1 SEHNR and CDR2 FQNEAQ (reference sequence). V was clipped by 4 bases and J by 5 bases, with 15 bases between them. Profiling relied on immunoSEQ multiplex PCR, and the TCRdb table lists in-frame clones only, not all of them. The profile shows hundreds of thousands of clones, 85% to 95% of them singletons. The sequence was obtained from a human donor. The sample was thymocytes. The chain joins TRBV7-9 to TRBJ2-1; tentative D call: TRBD1 (6 bases). CDR3 nucleotide sequence: TGTGCCAGCAGCTCCGCCCTAGACAGGAACAATGAGCAGTTCTTC. Protein sequence: CASSSALDRNNEQFF.